This T cell receptor (beta chain) was found in a study of blood T cells in healthy people across ages. Total RNA was extracted at no less than 6 micrograms per sample. V shed 2 bases and J 7 bases; nucleotides not matched to a gene: 5. Per the germline V gene, CDR1 is MNHNS and CDR2 is SASEGT. The CDR3 extends over 15 amino acids. Sample-barcoded 5' priming and a J-beta primer mix drove a second PCR of about 7 to 11 cycles. Every single cDNA molecule received a tag from a template-switch adaptor with 12 random nucleotides. TCRdb redid the calling of the 5' RACE reads with MiXCR, one entry per CDR3 protein. The top ten hold around 2.1% of the sample, which has about 1.8 million distinct CDR3 sequences, 49% seen once.

The chain carries TRBV6-1 and TRBJ1-6; the match to TRBD1 covers 7 bases. The material sequenced was blood. The clonotype was recovered from a woman between 40 and 50 years old in good health. This CDR3 reads CASSEPRDRNSPLHF. DNA for the CDR3: TGTGCCAGCAGTGAACCCCGGGACAGAAATTCACCCCTCCACTTT.